This passage covers 20 T cell receptor beta chains from one sample sequenced in a study of CD8 T cells in Susac syndrome. RNA totalling about 0.45 to 1 ug underwent reverse transcription with random hexamers. TCRdb ran MiXCR on the immunoSEQ multiplex PCR reads and lists one entry per CDR3 protein. The sample gives around 300,000 distinct CDR3 sequences, over 75% of which show up once; around 0.2% is in the top ten. The sequenced sample was CD8+ T cells from PBMCs. All receptors come from a human donor with multiple sclerosis.

J is TRBJ2-7 and V is TRBV14, with 7 positions matching TRBD2. Per the germline V gene, CDR1 is SGHDN and CDR2 is FVKESK. With V trimmed by 4 bases and J by 6 bases, 3 bases remained unmatched. CDR3 length: 12 residues. The CDR3 protein is CASSPWTSEQYF. The CDR3 coding sequence is TGTGCCAGCAGCCCCTGGACTAGCGAGCAGTACTTC.

This clonotype was seen once. V and J are TRBV28 and TRBJ1-1; D unresolved. Germline V CDR1 and CDR2: MDHEN, SYDVKM. CDR3 length: 12 residues. V lost 3 bases and J lost 2, with 4 bases in between. The CDR3 DNA reads as TGTGCCAGCAGTTTCTTCAACACTGAAGCTTTCTTT. Its translation: CASSFFNTEAFF.

The chain recombines TRBV9 with TRBJ2-1; D is unresolved. The CDR3 contains 15 residues. The germline V gene has CDR1 SGDLS and CDR2 YYNGEE. Deletions cut 4 bases from V and 8 bases from J, with 19 bases between. The CDR3 region has the DNA TGTGCCAGCAGCCTTCGGCCTTACCCGCCCCATGAGCAGTTCTTC. This translates into CASSLRPYPPHEQFF.

The rearrangement joins TRBV10-2 to TRBJ2-2, with TRBD2 matching 10 bases. V lost 7 bases, J lost 6 bases, and 8 bases stayed unmatched. The CDR3 is 15 residues long. Germline CDR1 reads WSHSY; CDR2 reads SAAADI. The CDR3 sequence is CASTGLAGEAGELFF. In DNA, the CDR3 is TGCGCCAGCACGGGGCTAGCGGGAGAGGCCGGGGAGCTGTTTTTT.

The table lists this clonotype with a few counts. The rearrangement uses TRBV6-5 and TRBJ2-2, with a tentative D call TRBD2 (5 bases). The germline V gene encodes CDR1 MNHEY and CDR2 SVGAGI. This CDR3 has 15 amino acids. V lost 2 bases and J 4 bases, leaving 11 bases between the germline ends. CDR3 loop: CASSYGGRLTGELFF. CDR3 bases: TGTGCCAGCAGTTACGGCGGGCGCCTCACCGGGGAGCTGTTTTTT.

The J gene is TRBJ2-3, the V gene TRBV7-9, with a weak D call TRBD1 (6 bases). Germline assignment: CDR1 SEHNR and CDR2 FQNEAQ (reference sequence). V was clipped by 2 bases and J by 3 bases, with 15 bases between them. The CDR3 totals 16 residues. The CDR3 here is CASSLRTEGPTDTQYF. The CDR3 DNA is TGTGCCAGCAGCTTAAGGACAGAAGGTCCGACAGATACGCAGTATTTT.

The chain carries TRBV28 and TRBJ1-2; TRBD1 matches 9 bases. The germline CDR1 and CDR2 sequences are MDHEN and SYDVKM. The CDR3 loop spans 13 amino acids. V shed 4 bases and J 6 bases; nucleotides not matched to a gene: 3. CDR3: CASSWGTGNGYTF. The CDR3 nucleotides are TGTGCCAGCAGTTGGGGGACAGGGAATGGCTACACCTTC.

V gene TRBV5-4 combines with J gene TRBJ1-1; D possibly corresponds to TRBD1 (5 bases). The CDR3 length is 13 residues. Trimming shortened V by 7 bases and J by 3 bases, and 13 bases separated the two germline ends. Germline CDR1 reads SGHNT; CDR2 reads YYREEE (reference sequence). CDR3 nucleotides: TGTGCCAGCGGCCGGGACTGGTACACTGAAGCTTTCTTT. Translation: CASGRDWYTEAFF.

The rearrangement joins TRBV28 to TRBJ2-7; perhaps TRBD1 as D (5 bases). The germline V gene has CDR1 MDHEN and CDR2 SYDVKM. This CDR3 has 13 residues. The V and J ends lost 7 bases and 3 bases respectively, with 13 bases between them. CDR3 nucleotides: TGTGCCAGCAACACCCTGACAGTCTACGAGCAGTACTTC. Residues: CASNTLTVYEQYF. The full variable domain, with the rest looked up from reference TRBV28 and TRBJ2-7, is DVKVTQSSRYLVKRTGEKVFLECVQDMDHENMFWYRQDPGLGLRLIYFSYDVKMKEKGDIPEGYSVSREKKERFSLILESASTNQTSMYLCASNTLTVYEQYFGPGTRLTVT.

V gene TRBV27 combines with J gene TRBJ1-1, with D tentatively TRBD1 (5 bases). CDR1 MNHEY and CDR2 SMNVEV come from the germline V gene (reference sequence). V dropped 4 bases and J dropped 4 bases, with 10 bases sitting between them. CDR3 size: 13 residues. This CDR3 is CASSYGGFTEAFF. In DNA, the CDR3 is TGTGCCAGCAGTTACGGGGGTTTCACTGAAGCTTTCTTT.

V gene TRBV7-8 combines with J gene TRBJ2-7; D may match TRBD1 or TRBD2 (5 bases each). This CDR3 contains 15 residues. Trimming removed 5 bases at V and 4 bases at J, with 18 bases between. Germline-derived CDR1 and CDR2 are SGHVS and FQNEAQ. Here the CDR3 DNA reads TGTGCCAGCAGCCTTCGGGACCGACGGCCATACGAGCAGTACTTC. Translated, it gives CASSLRDRRPYEQYF.

This rearrangement joins TRBV2 to TRBJ2-1; 8 positions agree with TRBD2. The CDR3 consists of 16 residues. The V and J ends lost 10 bases and 3 bases, in that order; junction bases with no gene match: 14. The germline V gene has CDR1 SNHLY and CDR2 FYNNEI. As DNA, the CDR3 is TGTGCCACGGGGCTAGCGGGCTTTCCCCTCTACAATGAGCAGTTCTTC. It encodes CATGLAGFPLYNEQFF.

The chain combines TRBV9 with TRBJ1-5, with D unresolved. The CDR3 runs 13 residues. Germline V lookup: CDR1 SGDLS, CDR2 YYNGEE. Trimming left V 3 bases short and J 4 bases short, with 8 bases between. The CDR3 reads CASSETPNQPQHF. The CDR3 DNA follows: TGTGCCAGCAGCGAGACACCTAATCAGCCCCAGCATTTT.

This chain joins TRBV18 and TRBJ2-7; D is perhaps TRBD1 (5 bases). V was trimmed by 2 bases and J by 3 bases, leaving 20 bases between them. The CDR3 sequence is 17 residues long. Germline V CDR1 and CDR2: KGHSH, LQKENI. Written as DNA, the CDR3 is TGTGCCAGCTCACCATTTCCCCCAGGGCGCGAAGACTACGAGCAGTACTTC. This translates into CASSPFPPGREDYEQYF.

V gene TRBV19 combines with J gene TRBJ2-1; 10 positions match TRBD2. CDR3 length: 16 residues. V was clipped by 5 bases and J by 8 bases; unmatched bases: 12. Germline CDR1 reads LNHDA; CDR2 reads SQIVND (reference sequence). The CDR3: CASSAGRLAGVYEQFF. CDR3 in DNA: TGTGCCAGTAGTGCGGGGAGGCTAGCGGGAGTCTATGAGCAGTTCTTC.

This chain uses TRBV5-4 with TRBJ2-5; D is ambiguous. Trimming stripped 2 bases from V and 4 bases from J, with 6 bases between. From germline, CDR1 is SGHNT and CDR2 YYREEE (reference sequence). This CDR3 has 12 amino acids. CDR3 bases: TGTGCCAGCAGCTTTCATGGAGAGACCCAGTACTTC. Protein: CASSFHGETQYF.

This clonotype was observed a single time. This sequence joins TRBV29-1 and TRBJ1-1; D is unresolved. V was clipped by 4 bases and J by 6 bases, with 27 bases between them. The CDR3 runs 17 residues. In germline, CDR1 is SQVTM, CDR2 ANQGSEA. The CDR3 region has the DNA TGCAGCGTTGTCTTGGTTTTCACGCCCCGTCGATTTGCTGAAGCTTTCTTT. Its translation is CSVVLVFTPRRFAEAFF. The full variable domain, with the rest looked up from reference TRBV29-1 and TRBJ1-1, is SAVISQKPSRDICQRGTSLTIQCQVDSQVTMMFWYRQQPGQSLTLIATANQGSEATYESGFVIDKFPISRPNLTFSTLTVSNMSPEDSSIYLCSVVLVFTPRRFAEAFFGQGTRLTVV.

The rearrangement links TRBV4-3 to TRBJ1-1; a weak D match, TRBD1 (6 bases). From germline, CDR1 is LGHNA and CDR2 YSLEER. The CDR3 is 17 residues long. With 1 base removed from V and 3 bases from J, the gap between germline ends came to 18 bases. CDR3 in amino acids: CASSQGWAGASYTEAFF. CDR3 nucleotides: TGCGCCAGCAGCCAAGGGTGGGCAGGGGCTAGTTACACTGAAGCTTTCTTT.

The gene calls are TRBV28 and TRBJ2-3; the D is unclear. Trimming shortened V by 4 bases and J by 0 bases, and 14 bases separated the two germline ends. Germline V gene lookup returns CDR1 MDHEN and CDR2 SYDVKM. The CDR3 sequence is 16 residues long. CDR3 sequence (DNA): TGTGCCAGCAGTTCCGTAAGGTATTCTAGCACAGATACGCAGTATTTT. It is translated as CASSSVRYSSTDTQYF.

V gene TRBV27 combines with J gene TRBJ1-2; D is unresolved. This CDR3 spans 15 amino acids. Germline CDR1 is MNHEY and CDR2 is SMNVEV (reference sequence). V dropped 7 bases and J dropped 4 bases, with 19 bases sitting between them. The CDR3 DNA is TGTGCCAGCACCCAAAGAGGCGCAGAACTCTATGGCTACACCTTC. It is translated as CASTQRGAELYGYTF.